The TCR beta chain under discussion was sequenced for a study of Ad26.COV2.S vaccination and SARS-CoV-2 variants. Study summary: Donor got 5x10^10 or 1x10^11 viral particles of Ad26.COV2.S.

Treatment specified: some 20 received Ad26.COV2.S at low or high dose, single or two shots; roughly five received placebo; per-sample allocation not given. On day 63 after the first injection, vaccine and placebo recipients gave samples. The donor's status was that of an adult aged 18-55 years in Boston. Clones were read by immunoSEQ multiplex PCR, and TCRdb kept only the in-frame ones, dropping some. Of 510,000 or so clones in the sample, roughly nine tenths were seen once. This CDR3 is 13 amino acids long. From germline, CDR1 is LNHDA and CDR2 SQIVND (reference sequence). V lost 4 bases and J lost 4, with 10 bases in between.

This specimen was peripheral blood, taken in a trial of Ad26.COV2.S vaccine versus placebo. This clonotype was sampled from a person between 18 and 65 years old who received the Ad26.COV2.S COVID-19 vaccine or a placebo. The chain links TRBV19 to TRBJ1-1, with D perhaps matching TRBD1 (6 bases). The DNA of the CDR3 is TGTGCCAGTAGTAAAGGACAGTTCACTGAAGCTTTCTTT. It yields the protein CASSKGQFTEAFF.